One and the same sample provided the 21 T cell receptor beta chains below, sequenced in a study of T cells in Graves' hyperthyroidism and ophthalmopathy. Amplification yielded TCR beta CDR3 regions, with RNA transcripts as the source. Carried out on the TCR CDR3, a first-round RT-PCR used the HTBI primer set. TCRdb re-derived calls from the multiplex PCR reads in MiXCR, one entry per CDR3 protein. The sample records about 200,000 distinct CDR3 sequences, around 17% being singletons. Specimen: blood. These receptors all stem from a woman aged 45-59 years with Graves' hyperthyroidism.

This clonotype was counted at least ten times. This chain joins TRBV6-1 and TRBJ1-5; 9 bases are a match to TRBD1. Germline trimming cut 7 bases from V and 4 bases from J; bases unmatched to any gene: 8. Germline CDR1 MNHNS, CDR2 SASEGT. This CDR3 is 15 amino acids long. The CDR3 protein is CASKRQGGENQPQHF. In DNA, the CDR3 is TGTGCCAGCAAACGACAGGGGGGGGAGAATCAGCCCCAGCATTTT.

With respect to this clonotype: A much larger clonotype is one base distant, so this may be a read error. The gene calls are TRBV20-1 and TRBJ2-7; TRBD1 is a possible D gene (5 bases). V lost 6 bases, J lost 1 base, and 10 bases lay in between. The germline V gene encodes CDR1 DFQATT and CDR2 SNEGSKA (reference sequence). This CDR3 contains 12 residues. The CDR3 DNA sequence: TGCAGTGCCACGACAGTATCCTACGAGCAGTACTTC. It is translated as CSATTVSYEQYF.

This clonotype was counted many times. As DNA, the CDR3 is TGTGCCAGCAGATTGGACAGCTACGAGCAGTACTTC. It specifies CASRLDSYEQYF. The V gene is TRBV7-2, the J gene TRBJ2-7; D might be TRBD1 (6 bases). Per germline, CDR1 SGHTA and CDR2 FQGNSA. This CDR3 contains 12 residues. The ends were cut back, 6 bases at V and 3 bases at J, with 9 bases in the middle. The full variable domain, completed using reference TRBV7-2 and TRBJ2-7, is GAGVSQSPSNKVTEKGKDVELRCDPISGHTALYWYRQSLGQGLEFLIYFQGNSAPDKSGLPSDRFSAERTGGSVSTLTIQRTQQEDSAVYLCASRLDSYEQYFGPGTRLTVT.

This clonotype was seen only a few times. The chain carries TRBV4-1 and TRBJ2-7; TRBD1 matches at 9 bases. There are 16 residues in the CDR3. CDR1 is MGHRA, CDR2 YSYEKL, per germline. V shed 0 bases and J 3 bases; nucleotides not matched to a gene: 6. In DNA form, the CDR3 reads TGCGCCAGCAGCCAAGATGTGGCGGGACAGGGCTACGAGCAGTACTTC. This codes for CASSQDVAGQGYEQYF.

CDR3 sequence (DNA): TGCAGCGCTCAGGACAGGGGGCACTACGAGCAGTACTTC. It codes for CSAQDRGHYEQYF. V gene TRBV29-1 combines with J gene TRBJ2-7, with 11 bases lining up with TRBD1. This CDR3 is 13 amino acids long. V dropped 7 bases and J dropped 3; count of bases not matched to a gene: 5. Looked up from germline, CDR1 is SQVTM and CDR2 is ANQGSEA.

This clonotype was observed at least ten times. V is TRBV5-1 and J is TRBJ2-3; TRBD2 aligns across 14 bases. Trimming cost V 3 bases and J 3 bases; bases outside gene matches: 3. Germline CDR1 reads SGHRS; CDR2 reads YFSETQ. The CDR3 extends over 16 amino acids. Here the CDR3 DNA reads TGCGCCAGCAGCTGGGGACTAGCGGGAGTGACAGATACGCAGTATTTT. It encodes CASSWGLAGVTDTQYF.

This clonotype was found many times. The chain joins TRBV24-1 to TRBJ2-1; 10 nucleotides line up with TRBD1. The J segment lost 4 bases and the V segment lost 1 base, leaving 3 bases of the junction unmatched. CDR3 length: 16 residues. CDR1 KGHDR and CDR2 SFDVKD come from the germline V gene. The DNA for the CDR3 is TGTGCCACCAGTGATTTTCGACAGGGGGCTTACAATGAGCAGTTCTTC. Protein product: CATSDFRQGAYNEQFF.

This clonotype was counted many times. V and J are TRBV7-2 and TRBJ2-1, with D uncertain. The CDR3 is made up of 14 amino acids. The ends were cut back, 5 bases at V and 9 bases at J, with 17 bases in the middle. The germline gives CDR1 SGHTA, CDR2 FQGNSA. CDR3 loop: CASSIDASASEQFF. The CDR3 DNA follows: TGTGCCAGCAGCATAGATGCTAGTGCCAGTGAGCAGTTCTTC.

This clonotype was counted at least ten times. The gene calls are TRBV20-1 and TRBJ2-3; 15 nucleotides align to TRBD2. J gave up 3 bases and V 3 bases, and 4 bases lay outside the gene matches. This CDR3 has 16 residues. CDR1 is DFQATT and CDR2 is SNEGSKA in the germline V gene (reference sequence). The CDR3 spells CSASGTSGRWTDTQYF. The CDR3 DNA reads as TGCAGTGCTAGTGGGACTAGCGGGAGGTGGACAGATACGCAGTATTTT.

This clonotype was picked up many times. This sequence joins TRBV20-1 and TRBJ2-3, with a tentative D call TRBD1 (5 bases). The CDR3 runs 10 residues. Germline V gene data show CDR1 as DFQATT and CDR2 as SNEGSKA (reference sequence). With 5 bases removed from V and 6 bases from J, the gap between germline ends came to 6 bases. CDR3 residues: CSAGHDTQYF. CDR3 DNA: TGCAGTGCTGGACACGATACGCAGTATTTT.

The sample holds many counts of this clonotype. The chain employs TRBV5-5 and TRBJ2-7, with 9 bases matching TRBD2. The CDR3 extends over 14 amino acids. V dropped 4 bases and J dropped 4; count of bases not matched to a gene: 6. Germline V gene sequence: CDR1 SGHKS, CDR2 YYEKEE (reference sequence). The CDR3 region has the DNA TGTGCCAGCAGCACCCCTAGCGGGACATACGAGCAGTACTTC. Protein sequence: CASSTPSGTYEQYF. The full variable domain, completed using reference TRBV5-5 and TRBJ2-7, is DAGVTQSPTHLIKTRGQQVTLRCSPISGHKSVSWYQQVLGQGPQFIFQYYEKEERGRGNFPDRFSARQFPNYSSELNVNALLLGDSALYLCASSTPSGTYEQYFGPGTRLTVT.

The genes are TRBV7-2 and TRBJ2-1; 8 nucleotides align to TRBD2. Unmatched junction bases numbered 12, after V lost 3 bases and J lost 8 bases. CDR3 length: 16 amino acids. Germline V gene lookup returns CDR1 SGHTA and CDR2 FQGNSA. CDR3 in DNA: TGTGCCAGCAGCTTGGCTTCGGGGGGGGCCGGGGATGAGCAGTTCTTC. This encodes CASSLASGGAGDEQFF.

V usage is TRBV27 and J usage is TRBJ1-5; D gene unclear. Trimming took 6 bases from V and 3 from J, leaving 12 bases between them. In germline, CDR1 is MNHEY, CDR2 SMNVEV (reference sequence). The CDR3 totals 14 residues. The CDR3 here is CASSELQTNQPQHF. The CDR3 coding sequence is TGTGCCAGCAGCGAACTGCAGACCAATCAGCCCCAGCATTTT.

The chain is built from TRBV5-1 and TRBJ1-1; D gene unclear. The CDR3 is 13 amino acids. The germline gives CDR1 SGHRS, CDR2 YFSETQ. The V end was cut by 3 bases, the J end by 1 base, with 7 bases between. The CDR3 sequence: CASSWTENTEAFF. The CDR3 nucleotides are TGCGCCAGCAGCTGGACGGAGAACACTGAAGCTTTCTTT. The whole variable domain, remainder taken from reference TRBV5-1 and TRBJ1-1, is KAGVTQTPRYLIKTRGQQVTLSCSPISGHRSVSWYQQTPGQGLQFLFEYFSETQRNKGNFPGRFSGRQFSNSRSEMNVSTLELGDSALYLCASSWTENTEAFFGQGTRLTVV.

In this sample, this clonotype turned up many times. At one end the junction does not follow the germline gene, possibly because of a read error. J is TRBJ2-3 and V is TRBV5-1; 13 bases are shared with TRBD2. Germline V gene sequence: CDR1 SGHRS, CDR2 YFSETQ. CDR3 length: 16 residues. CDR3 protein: CASRLGLAGLADTQYF. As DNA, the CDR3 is TGCGCCAGCAGGTTGGGACTAGCGGGATTGGCAGATACGCAGTATTTT.

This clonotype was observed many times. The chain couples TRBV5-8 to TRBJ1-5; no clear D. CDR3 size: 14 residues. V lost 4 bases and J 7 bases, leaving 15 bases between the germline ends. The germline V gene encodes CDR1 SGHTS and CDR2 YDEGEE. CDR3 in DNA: TGTGCCAGCAGCCCTGGTGGGAGATCCCAGCCCCAGCATTTT. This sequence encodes CASSPGGRSQPQHF. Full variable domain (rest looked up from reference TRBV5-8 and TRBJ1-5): EAGVTQSPTHLIKTRGQQATLRCSPISGHTSVYWYQQALGLGLQFLLWYDEGEERNRGNFPPRFSGRQFPNYSSELNVNALELEDSALYLCASSPGGRSQPQHFGDGTRLSIL.

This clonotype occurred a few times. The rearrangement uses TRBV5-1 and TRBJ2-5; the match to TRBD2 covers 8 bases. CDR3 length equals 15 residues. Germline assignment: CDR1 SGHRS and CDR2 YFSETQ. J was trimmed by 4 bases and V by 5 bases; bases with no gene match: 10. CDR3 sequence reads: CASRSAGGGLETQYF. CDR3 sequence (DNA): TGCGCCAGCAGATCGGCGGGAGGTGGCTTAGAGACCCAGTACTTC.

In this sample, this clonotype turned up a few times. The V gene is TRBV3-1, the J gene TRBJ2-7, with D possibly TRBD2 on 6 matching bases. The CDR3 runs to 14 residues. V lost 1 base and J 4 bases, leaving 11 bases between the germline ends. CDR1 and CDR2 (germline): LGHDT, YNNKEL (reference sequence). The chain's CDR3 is CASSQVSSAYEQYF. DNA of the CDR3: TGTGCCAGCAGCCAAGTTTCTAGCGCGTACGAGCAGTACTTC.

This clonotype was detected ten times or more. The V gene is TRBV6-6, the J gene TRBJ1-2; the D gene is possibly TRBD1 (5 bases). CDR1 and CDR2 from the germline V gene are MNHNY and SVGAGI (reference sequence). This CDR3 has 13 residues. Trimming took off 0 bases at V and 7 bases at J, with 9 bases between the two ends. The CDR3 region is CASSYSRGSGYTF. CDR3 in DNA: TGTGCCAGCAGTTACTCGAGGGGCTCTGGCTACACCTTC.

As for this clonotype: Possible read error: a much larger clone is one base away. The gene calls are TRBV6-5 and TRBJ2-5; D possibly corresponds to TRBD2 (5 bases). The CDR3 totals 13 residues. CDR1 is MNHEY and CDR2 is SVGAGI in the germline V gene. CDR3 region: CASSITRAETHYF. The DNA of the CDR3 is TGTGCCAGCAGTATTACCCGAGCGGAGACCCACTACTTC.

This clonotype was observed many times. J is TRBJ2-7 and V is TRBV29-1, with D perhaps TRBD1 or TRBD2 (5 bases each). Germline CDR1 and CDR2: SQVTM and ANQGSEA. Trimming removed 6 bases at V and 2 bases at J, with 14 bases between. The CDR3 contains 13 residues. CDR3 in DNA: TGCAGCGTCATGGGACCGATAACCTACGAGCAGTACTTC. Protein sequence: CSVMGPITYEQYF.